These 30 T cell receptor beta chains came from one sample sequenced in a study of T cells in Graves' hyperthyroidism and ophthalmopathy. Amplification of TCR beta CDR3 regions was performed using RNA transcripts as template. When the TCR CDR3 underwent first-round RT-PCR, the HTBI primer set was used. Each CDR3 protein is one row after TCRdb ran MiXCR on the multiplex PCR reads. The sample shows about 570,000 distinct CDR3 sequences, around 45% of them seen only once. The specimen sequenced was peripheral blood or thyroid tissue (not recorded which). Receptor source: an adult woman with Graves' disease, either hyperthyroidism or ophthalmopathy (not recorded which).

The V call is TRBV5-1, the J call TRBJ1-6, with TRBD1 matching over 10 bases. V dropped 4 bases and J dropped 12; count of bases not matched to a gene: 4. The V gene's germline CDR1 is SGHRS and CDR2 YFSETQ. This CDR3 region has 13 residues. CDR3 region: CASSPGQGQPLHF. The CDR3 nucleotides read TGCGCCAGCAGCCCGGGACAGGGGCAACCCCTCCACTTT. Full variable domain (remainder filled in from reference TRBV5-1 and TRBJ1-6): KAGVTQTPRYLIKTRGQQVTLSCSPISGHRSVSWYQQTPGQGLQFLFEYFSETQRNKGNFPGRFSGRQFSNSRSEMNVSTLELGDSALYLCASSPGQGQPLHFGNGTRLTVT.

The CDR3 region is CASSAPSGTGGPTGELFF. CDR3 bases: TGTGCCAGCAGTGCCCCCTCCGGGACAGGGGGACCCACCGGGGAGCTGTTTTTT. The rearrangement links TRBV28 to TRBJ2-2; 11 positions agree with TRBD1. The germline gives CDR1 MDHEN, CDR2 SYDVKM. J lost 4 bases, V lost 5 bases, and 12 bases had no gene match. The CDR3 loop spans 18 amino acids. The whole variable domain, filled in from reference TRBV28 and TRBJ2-2, reads DVKVTQSSRYLVKRTGEKVFLECVQDMDHENMFWYRQDPGLGLRLIYFSYDVKMKEKGDIPEGYSVSREKKERFSLILESASTNQTSMYLCASSAPSGTGGPTGELFFGEGSRLTVL.

This clonotype was counted a single time. The chain combines TRBV10-3 with TRBJ1-2; TRBD1 matches at 8 bases. CDR3 length: 13 residues. Looked up from germline, CDR1 is ENHRY and CDR2 is SYGVKD. V shed 6 bases and J 12 bases; nucleotides not matched to a gene: 12. The CDR3 DNA sequence: TGTGCCATCAGGACAGGGGACCACTCTGGAAACACCTTC. Translated: CAIRTGDHSGNTF.

This clonotype was counted ten times or more. This chain uses TRBV19 with TRBJ2-2, with D uncertain. Germline CDR1 and CDR2: LNHDA and SQIVND (reference sequence). This CDR3 has 15 residues. The germline V and J ends were trimmed by 7 bases and 6 bases, with 18 bases remaining between them. The CDR3 sequence: CASIISGHNPGELFF. The CDR3 DNA reads TGTGCCAGTATTATTTCAGGCCATAATCCCGGGGAGCTGTTTTTT.

There are many counts of this clonotype. This chain connects TRBV5-5 to TRBJ1-5; 11 bases fit TRBD1. Unmatched junction bases numbered 13, after V lost 3 bases and J lost 5 bases. This CDR3 region has 18 residues. Germline lookup yields CDR1 SGHKS and CDR2 YYEKEE (reference sequence). The CDR3 bases are TGTGCCAGCAGCTCCACCGGGTGGACAGGGGGCATCTATCAGCCCCAGCATTTT. Its translation: CASSSTGWTGGIYQPQHF.

In its sample, this clonotype was seen many times. V is TRBV2 and J is TRBJ1-1; 8 bases line up with TRBD1. V shed 6 bases, J shed 5 bases, and the junction held 5 bases outside the gene matches. CDR1 and CDR2 from the germline V gene are SNHLY and FYNNEI. The CDR3 sequence is 13 residues long. The CDR3 coding sequence is TGTGCCAGCAGAAAGGACAGGGAAACTGAAGCTTTCTTT. Translated: CASRKDRETEAFF.

J is TRBJ2-6 and V is TRBV11-2; the D gene is possibly TRBD1 (5 bases). The CDR3 loop spans 16 amino acids. CDR1 is SGHAT and CDR2 is FQNNGV in the germline V gene. Deletions cut 5 bases from V and 4 bases from J, with 15 bases between. The CDR3 protein is CASSPRRQSGANVLTF. CDR3 in DNA: TGTGCCAGCAGCCCACGTAGACAGTCCGGGGCCAACGTCCTGACTTTC.

This clonotype was picked up many times. This chain connects TRBV9 to TRBJ2-5, with 9 bases identical to TRBD2. Germline CDR1 is SGDLS and CDR2 is YYNGEE. The CDR3 contains 14 residues. The V and J ends lost 4 bases and 4 bases, in that order; junction bases with no gene match: 5. In DNA, the CDR3 is TGTGCCAGCAGCAGTAGCGGGAGTGCAGAGACCCAGTACTTC. This translates into CASSSSGSAETQYF.

The chain has TRBV11-2 and TRBJ2-7, with D hard to call. The J call may be wrong; the DNA end is better matched by TRBJ2-1. Germline assignment: CDR1 SGHAT and CDR2 FQNNGV. This CDR3 is built from 14 residues. CDR3 in amino acids: CASSLDWVYNEQFF. CDR3 nucleotide sequence: TGTGCCAGCAGCTTAGATTGGGTGTACAATGAGCAGTTCTTC.

The chain couples TRBV13 to TRBJ1-2; D remains unclear. Germline CDR1 is PRHDT and CDR2 is FYEKMQ (reference sequence). Trimming stripped 1 base from V and 8 bases from J, with 8 bases between. The CDR3 loop spans 12 amino acids. CDR3 in amino acids: CASSLVAEGYTF. The DNA of the CDR3 is TGTGCCAGCAGCTTAGTAGCTGAGGGCTACACCTTC.

The V and J genes are TRBV29-1 and TRBJ2-5, with TRBD2 matching over 12 bases. CDR1 is SQVTM and CDR2 is ANQGSEA in the germline V gene. CDR3 size: 14 residues. Trimming cost V 7 bases and J 5 bases; bases outside gene matches: 8. The CDR3 nucleotides read TGCAGCGCTTTGACTAGCGGGAGCGGTGAGACCCAGTACTTC. Translated, it gives CSALTSGSGETQYF.

This chain connects TRBV2 to TRBJ1-6; D uncertain. CDR1 SNHLY and CDR2 FYNNEI come from the germline V gene. Trimming left V 5 bases short and J 9 bases short, with 14 bases between. The CDR3 has 14 amino acids. The DNA for the CDR3 is TGTGCCAGCAGTTTAGTCCTAACCGGTTCACCCCTCCACTTT. As protein: CASSLVLTGSPLHF.

The rearrangement joins TRBV2 to TRBJ1-2; tentatively, D is TRBD1 (5 bases). This CDR3 comprises 11 residues. Germline lookup yields CDR1 SNHLY and CDR2 FYNNEI. The germline V and J ends were trimmed by 7 bases and 8 bases, with 11 bases remaining between them. CDR3: CASMGEDGYTF. Here the CDR3 DNA reads TGTGCCAGCATGGGGGAGGACGGCTACACCTTC.

This clonotype showed up just a few times. This chain uses TRBV19 with TRBJ1-4; perhaps TRBD1 as D (5 bases). Trimming removed 5 bases from V and 8 bases from J, with 12 bases in between. The germline CDR1 and CDR2 sequences are LNHDA and SQIVND (reference sequence). CDR3 length: 13 residues. DNA of the CDR3: TGTGCCAGTAGTCCTCGTGGGGCAGAAAAACTGTTTTTT. This codes for CASSPRGAEKLFF.

Notes on this clonotype: Since a much larger clone is just one base distant, this may be a read error. This chain connects TRBV4-1 to TRBJ1-4; TRBD1 matches 9 bases. CDR3 length equals 15 residues. CDR1 and CDR2 from the germline V gene are MGHRA and YSYEKL. CDR3 coding DNA: TGCGCCGGCAGCCACCCCGGGACAGGGAAGGAAAAACTGTTTTTT. Translating it yields CAGSHPGTGKEKLFF.

The chain is built from TRBV12-3 or TRBV12-4 and TRBJ2-7; 7 nucleotides match TRBD1. The junction had 7 bases not matched to a gene; V was cut back by 3 bases and J by 5 bases. CDR3 length: 14 residues. CDR3 loop: CASSFTAGGHEQYF. The CDR3 nucleotides are TGTGCCAGCAGTTTCACTGCAGGGGGACACGAGCAGTACTTC.

This clonotype was found many times. This chain uses TRBV7-9 with TRBJ2-5, with TRBD2 matching 9 bases. The CDR3 runs 15 residues. The V gene end was trimmed by 8 bases and the J gene end by 5 bases; junction bases not matched to a gene: 12. Germline CDR1 SEHNR, CDR2 FQNEAQ (reference sequence). The CDR3 region is CASGGGGRAAETQYF. The CDR3 DNA sequence: TGTGCCAGCGGCGGGGGCGGGAGGGCCGCGGAGACCCAGTACTTC. Looking up the rest from reference TRBV7-9 and TRBJ2-5 gives the full variable domain: DTGVSQNPRHKITKRGQNVTFRCDPISEHNRLYWYRQTLGQGPEFLTYFQNEAQLEKSRLLSDRFSAERPKGSFSTLEIQRTEQGDSAMYLCASGGGGRAAETQYFGPGTRLLVL.

This clonotype was recorded once. The chain has TRBV5-1 and TRBJ1-2; possibly TRBD1 for D (5 bases). Germline V gene sequence: CDR1 SGHRS, CDR2 YFSETQ. This CDR3 has 15 amino acids. The V gene lost 1 base and the J gene lost 1 base, with 11 bases spanning the gap. The CDR3 DNA reads TGCGCCAGCAGCTTGCAGGGTGCAGATAACTATGGCTACACCTTC. Protein sequence: CASSLQGADNYGYTF.

This clonotype has a handful of counts. CDR3 region: CAWTGGTATNEKLFF. For the CDR3, the DNA is TGTGCCTGGACCGGGGGGACTGCAACTAATGAAAAACTGTTTTTT. The V gene is TRBV30, the J gene TRBJ1-4, with a weak D call TRBD1 (5 bases). The CDR3 consists of 15 residues. Between the trimmed V and J ends, which lost 4 bases and 0 bases, there was a span of 12 bases. Germline V lookup: CDR1 GTSNPN, CDR2 SVGIG (reference sequence).

The rearrangement links TRBV10-3 to TRBJ1-5; TRBD1 matches 9 bases. J was trimmed by 5 bases and V by 6 bases; bases with no gene match: 8. This CDR3 contains 15 residues. CDR1 is ENHRY, CDR2 SYGVKD, per germline. CDR3 amino acids: CAISSPGQGDQPQHF. The CDR3 region has the DNA TGTGCCATCAGCTCCCCGGGACAGGGAGATCAGCCCCAGCATTTT.

The V call is TRBV5-1, the J call TRBJ2-7; 8 nucleotides line up with TRBD2. Germline V CDR1 and CDR2: SGHRS, YFSETQ. The ends lost 4 bases at V and 5 bases at J; junction bases unmatched: 5. The CDR3 has 13 amino acids. In DNA, the CDR3 is TGCGCCAGCAGCCGGGAGGGTCTGGACGAGCAGTACTTC. Protein: CASSREGLDEQYF.

This clonotype occurred many times. V usage is TRBV7-9 and J usage is TRBJ2-3; the D call may be TRBD1 or TRBD2 (5 bases each). CDR3 size: 14 residues. Per germline, CDR1 SEHNR and CDR2 FQNEAQ (reference sequence). The ends were cut back, 5 bases at V and 2 bases at J, with 11 bases in the middle. CDR3 amino acids: CASSRSGTTDTQYF. CDR3 sequence (DNA): TGTGCCAGCAGCCGGTCGGGGACCACAGATACGCAGTATTTT.

This clonotype occurred many times. The V gene is TRBV7-2, the J gene TRBJ1-2, with a possible D match to TRBD1 (5 bases). Germline CDR1 reads SGHTA; CDR2 reads FQGNSA. This CDR3 region has 15 residues. Between the trimmed V and J ends, which lost 5 bases and 5 bases, there was a span of 18 bases. The CDR3 DNA reads as TGTGCCAGCAGCCCCACTCGGGACGAGACGTATGGCTACACCTTC. This encodes CASSPTRDETYGYTF.

This sequence joins TRBV7-9 and TRBJ2-5, with 12 bases fitting TRBD2. The CDR3 spans 15 residues. V lost 1 base, J lost 9 bases, and 6 bases stayed unmatched. CDR1 and CDR2 from the germline V gene are SEHNR and FQNEAQ (reference sequence). This CDR3 reads CASSLELAGGEAQYF. CDR3 coding DNA: TGTGCCAGCAGCTTAGAACTAGCGGGAGGCGAGGCCCAGTACTTC.

This clonotype was seen repeatedly, ten times or more. This chain links TRBV4-2 with TRBJ2-5; TRBD2 aligns across 9 bases. The germline gives CDR1 LGHNA, CDR2 YNFKEQ. The V segment lost 0 bases and the J segment 3 bases; nucleotides outside the gene matches: 5. The length of the CDR3 is 16 residues. CDR3 sequence: CASSQDGGGREETQYF. The CDR3 DNA is TGTGCCAGCAGCCAAGATGGCGGCGGGAGGGAAGAGACCCAGTACTTC.

The sample holds many counts of this clonotype. The rearrangement uses TRBV7-2 and TRBJ2-7, with D unresolved. In germline, CDR1 is SGHTA, CDR2 FQGNSA. The germline V and J ends were trimmed by 0 bases and 3 bases, with 6 bases remaining between them. The CDR3 consists of 13 residues. The CDR3 region is CASSLAAFYEQYF. The CDR3 region has the DNA TGTGCCAGCAGCTTAGCGGCCTTCTACGAGCAGTACTTC.

In its sample, this clonotype was seen many times. The chain combines TRBV7-8 with TRBJ2-7; D is ambiguous. CDR1 is SGHVS, CDR2 FQNEAQ, per germline. Trimming removed 3 bases from V and 4 bases from J, with 13 bases in between. The CDR3 is 14 residues long. The CDR3 region is CASSLNPLDYEQYF. In DNA form, the CDR3 reads TGTGCCAGCAGCTTGAATCCCTTAGATTACGAGCAGTACTTC.

The gene calls are TRBV18 and TRBJ2-2, with 8 bases aligning to TRBD2. The germline V gene has CDR1 KGHSH and CDR2 LQKENI. This CDR3 region has 15 residues. V lost 4 bases and J lost 7; bases outside the gene matches: 8. CDR3 protein: CASSRSGSSSGELFF. CDR3 sequence (DNA): TGTGCCAGCTCACGGAGCGGGAGTTCAAGCGGGGAGCTGTTTTTT.

As to this clonotype: This sequence may be a read error, since a much larger clone differs from it by one base. The chain combines TRBV18 with TRBJ1-5; D not resolved. CDR1 and CDR2 from the germline V gene are KGHSH and LQKENI. Trimming shortened V by 5 bases and J by 5 bases, and 13 bases separated the two germline ends. This CDR3 spans 14 amino acids. DNA of the CDR3: TGTGCCAGCTCAGGGTCTGTGGGCGATCAGCCCCAGCATTTT. This codes for CASSGSVGDQPQHF.

This clonotype was seen a few times. The rearrangement uses TRBV29-1 and TRBJ2-3, with TRBD2 matching 7 bases. The ends lost 4 bases at V and 1 base at J; junction bases unmatched: 5. Germline loops: CDR1 SQVTM, CDR2 ANQGSEA. The CDR3 consists of 14 residues. The CDR3 nucleotides are TGCAGCGTTGTGGCGGGAGATGGCACAGATACGCAGTATTTT. Encoded protein: CSVVAGDGTDTQYF.